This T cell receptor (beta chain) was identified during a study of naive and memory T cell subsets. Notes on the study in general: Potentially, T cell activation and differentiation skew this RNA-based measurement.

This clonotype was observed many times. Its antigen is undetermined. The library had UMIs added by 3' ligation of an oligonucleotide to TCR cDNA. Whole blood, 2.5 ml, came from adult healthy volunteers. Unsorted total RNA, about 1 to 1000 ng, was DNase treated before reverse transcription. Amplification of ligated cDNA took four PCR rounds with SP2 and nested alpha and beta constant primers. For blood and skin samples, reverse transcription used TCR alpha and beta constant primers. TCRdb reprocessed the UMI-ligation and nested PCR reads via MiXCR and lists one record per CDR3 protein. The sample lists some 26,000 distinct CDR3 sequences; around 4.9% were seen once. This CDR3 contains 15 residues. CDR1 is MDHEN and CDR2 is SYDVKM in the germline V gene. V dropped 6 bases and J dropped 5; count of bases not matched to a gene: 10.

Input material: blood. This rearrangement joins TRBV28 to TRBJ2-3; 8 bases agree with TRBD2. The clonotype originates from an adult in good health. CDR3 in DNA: TGTGCCAGCAGCAGGAGGCTTACTAGCGGAGATACGCAGTATTTT. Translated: CASSRRLTSGDTQYF.